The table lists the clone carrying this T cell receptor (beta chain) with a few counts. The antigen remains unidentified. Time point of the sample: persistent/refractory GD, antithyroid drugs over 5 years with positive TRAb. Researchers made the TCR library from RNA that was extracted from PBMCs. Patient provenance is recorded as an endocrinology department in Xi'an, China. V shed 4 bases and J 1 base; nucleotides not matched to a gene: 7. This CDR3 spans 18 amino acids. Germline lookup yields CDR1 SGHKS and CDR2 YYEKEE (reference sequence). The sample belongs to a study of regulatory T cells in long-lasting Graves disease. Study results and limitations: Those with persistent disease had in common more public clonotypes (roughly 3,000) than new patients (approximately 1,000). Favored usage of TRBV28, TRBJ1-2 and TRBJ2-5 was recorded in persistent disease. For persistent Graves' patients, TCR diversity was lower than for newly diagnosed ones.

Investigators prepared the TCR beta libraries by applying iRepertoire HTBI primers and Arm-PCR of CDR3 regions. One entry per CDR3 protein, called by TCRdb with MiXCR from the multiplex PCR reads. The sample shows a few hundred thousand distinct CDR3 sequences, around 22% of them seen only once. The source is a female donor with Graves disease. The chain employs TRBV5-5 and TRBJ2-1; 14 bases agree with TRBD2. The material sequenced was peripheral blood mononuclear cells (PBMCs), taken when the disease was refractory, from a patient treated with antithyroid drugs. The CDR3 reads CASSIRTSGRWSYNEQFF. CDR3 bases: TGTGCCAGCAGCATTAGGACTAGCGGGAGGTGGTCCTACAATGAGCAGTTCTTC. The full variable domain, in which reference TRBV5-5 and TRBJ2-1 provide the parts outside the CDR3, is DAGVTQSPTHLIKTRGQQVTLRCSPISGHKSVSWYQQVLGQGPQFIFQYYEKEERGRGNFPDRFSARQFPNYSSELNVNALLLGDSALYLCASSIRTSGRWSYNEQFFGPGTRLTVL.